The rows below give T cell receptor beta chains drawn from one sample of a study of shared clonotypes between healthy human individuals. Generated by immunoSEQ multiplex PCR, the TCRdb table keeps only in-frame clones and is missing some. The sample shows hundreds of thousands of clones, roughly three quarters of them seen only once. Sequenced: PBMCs. The receptors stem from a woman in her forties in good health. Some clones in this sample may be carry-over from other donors' samples. Both conserved end residues are part of each CDR3. Each record gives: D gene, V gene, J gene, clone size, CDR3 protein, CDR3 DNA. D genes are given only for firm matches. Where a row states a size, it is once, few, many or the class of an expanded clone; other rows omit it.

D: TRBD1
V: TRBV6-1
J: TRBJ1-1
size: .
CDR3: CASSEGTGRSFF
DNA: TGTGCCAGCAGTGAAGGGACAGGACGCTCTTTCTTT

D: .
V: TRBV19
J: TRBJ1-2
size: .
CDR3: CASSIELTATNYGYTF
DNA: TGTGCCAGTAGTATAGAGTTGACCGCAACTAACTATGGCTACACCTTC

D: .
V: TRBV2
J: TRBJ1-5
size: .
CDR3: CASRPGRSNQPQHF
DNA: TGTGCCAGCCGACCGGGAAGAAGCAATCAGCCCCAGCATTTT

D: TRBD1
V: TRBV30
J: TRBJ1-4
size: few
CDR3: CAWRKQGAGEKLFF
DNA: TGTGCCTGGAGAAAACAGGGGGCCGGAGAAAAACTGTTTTTT

D: .
V: TRBV5-4
J: TRBJ2-1
size: .
CDR3: CASSLSGRNEQFF
DNA: TGTGCCAGCAGCTTGTCGGGAAGGAATGAGCAGTTCTTC

D: TRBD2
V: TRBV5-1
J: TRBJ2-7
size: .
CDR3: CASSTTSGSYEQYF
DNA: TGCGCCAGCAGTACAACTAGCGGGAGCTACGAGCAGTACTTC

D: TRBD1
V: TRBV11-3
J: TRBJ1-1
size: .
CDR3: CASNSSRDRSAMNTEAFF
DNA: TGTGCCAGCAACTCATCGAGGGACAGATCGGCCATGAACACTGAAGCTTTCTTT

D: .
V: TRBV7-2
J: TRBJ1-5
size: once
CDR3: CASSFPGSNQPQHF
DNA: TGTGCCAGCAGCTTCCCGGGGAGCAATCAGCCCCAGCATTTT

D: .
V: TRBV28
J: TRBJ2-7
size: .
CDR3: CASRGAGSDSYEQYF
DNA: TGTGCCAGCAGAGGAGCCGGTAGCGACTCCTACGAGCAGTACTTC

D: .
V: TRBV28
J: TRBJ2-7
size: .
CDR3: CASSLQQGSYEQYF
DNA: TGTGCCAGCAGTCTCCAACAGGGTAGCTACGAGCAGTACTTC

D: .
V: TRBV5-5
J: TRBJ2-7
size: .
CDR3: CASSFQGGPYEQYF
DNA: TGTGCCAGCAGCTTTCAAGGGGGGCCCTACGAGCAGTACTTC

D: TRBD1
V: TRBV7-9
J: TRBJ1-4
size: .
CDR3: CASSSQGFGEKLFF
DNA: TGTGCCAGCAGCTCACAGGGGTTTGGGGAAAAACTGTTTTTT

D: TRBD2
V: TRBV28
J: TRBJ2-7
size: .
CDR3: CASRPLGTTDDEQYF
DNA: TGTGCCAGCAGACCACTCGGGACTACAGACGACGAGCAGTACTTC

D: TRBD1
V: TRBV28
J: TRBJ1-4
size: .
CDR3: CASSTLGTGVEKLFF
DNA: TGTGCCAGCAGTACTTTGGGGACAGGGGTTGAAAAACTGTTTTTT

D: TRBD1
V: TRBV10-3
J: TRBJ1-1
size: few
CDR3: CATTGRENTEAFF
DNA: TGTGCCACGACAGGGCGAGAGAACACTGAAGCTTTCTTT

D: TRBD1
V: TRBV7-9
J: TRBJ2-7
size: .
CDR3: CASSLLRGRGSYEQYF
DNA: TGTGCCAGCAGCTTACTAAGGGGGCGCGGGTCCTACGAGCAGTACTTC

D: .
V: TRBV4-2
J: TRBJ2-5
size: .
CDR3: CASSQAMLGQETQYF
DNA: TGTGCCAGCAGCCAAGCTATGCTGGGCCAAGAGACCCAGTACTTC

D: TRBD1
V: TRBV4-1
J: TRBJ2-1
size: .
CDR3: CASSQQGQGYNEQFF
DNA: TGCGCCAGCAGCCAACAGGGACAGGGGTACAATGAGCAGTTCTTC

D: TRBD2
V: TRBV30
J: TRBJ2-5
size: once
CDR3: CAWEGQRGETQYF
DNA: TGTGCCTGGGAAGGACAGCGGGGGGAGACCCAGTACTTC

D: TRBD2
V: TRBV7-3
J: TRBJ2-2
size: few
CDR3: CASSLAGGNTGELFF
DNA: TGTGCCAGCAGCTTAGCGGGAGGGAACACCGGGGAGCTGTTTTTT

D: .
V: TRBV5-5
J: TRBJ1-5
size: .
CDR3: CASSLVGGQQSNQPQHF
DNA: TGTGCCAGCAGCTTGGTCGGTGGGCAGCAGAGCAATCAGCCCCAGCATTTT

D: .
V: TRBV12-5
J: TRBJ2-1
size: .
CDR3: CASANYGDEQFF
DNA: TGTGCTAGTGCCAATTACGGGGATGAGCAGTTCTTC